Presented here are 18 T cell receptor beta chains from one specimen sequenced in a study of shared clonotypes between healthy human individuals. The table came from immunoSEQ multiplex PCR; TCRdb's copy has only in-frame clones and leaves some out. The data contain about 990,000 clones, about 80% of them singletons. Sequencing was performed on memory CD4+ T cells from PBMCs. Subset given: CD45RA-negative fraction. Source of these receptors: a man younger than 35 in good health. Some clones in this sample may be carry-over from other donors' samples.

The chain carries TRBV19 and TRBJ2-7; maybe TRBD2 (6 bases). The CDR3 runs to 15 residues. V lost 3 bases and J lost 0, with 12 bases in between. Germline CDR1 and CDR2: LNHDA and SQIVND (reference sequence). The chain's CDR3 is CASSIFWGLSYEQYF. CDR3 coding DNA: TGTGCCAGTAGTATTTTTTGGGGACTCTCCTACGAGCAGTACTTC.

The chain uses TRBV12-5 and TRBJ2-2; perhaps TRBD2 as D (6 bases). The CDR3 has 17 residues. The ends were cut back, 0 bases at V and 6 bases at J, with 17 bases in the middle. Germline loops: CDR1 LGHNT, CDR2 FRNRAP. The CDR3: CASGLVQSGRLPGELFF. As DNA, the CDR3 is TGTGCTAGTGGTTTGGTACAGTCAGGGAGGCTTCCCGGGGAGCTGTTTTTT.

This clone has more than one count but fewer than ten. The rearrangement links TRBV6-1 to TRBJ1-2; tentatively, D is TRBD1 (5 bases). Germline CDR1 and CDR2: MNHNS and SASEGT. The CDR3 has 14 residues. V was cut by 6 bases and J by 2 bases, with 13 bases left in between. The CDR3 sequence is CASSRTSGNYGYTF. The DNA for the CDR3 is TGTGCCAGCAGCCGGACAAGCGGAAACTATGGCTACACCTTC.

J is TRBJ1-5 and V is TRBV15; D unclear. V lost 1 base and J 3 bases, leaving 7 bases between the germline ends. This CDR3 spans 14 amino acids. Germline-derived CDR1 and CDR2 are LNHNV and YYDKDF (reference sequence). The CDR3: CATSRVRLNQPQHF. The CDR3 DNA is TGTGCCACCAGCAGAGTCAGGCTCAATCAGCCCCAGCATTTT.

A few counts support this clone. The chain employs TRBV5-1 and TRBJ1-1, with no clear D. This CDR3 is built from 13 residues. Germline V lookup: CDR1 SGHRS, CDR2 YFSETQ. Trimming removed 1 base at V and 2 bases at J, with 6 bases between. The CDR3 spells CASSLLYNTEAFF. The CDR3 bases are TGCGCCAGCAGCTTGCTATATAACACTGAAGCTTTCTTT.

The chain uses TRBV5-1 and TRBJ2-2; 13 nucleotides match TRBD2. Germline V lookup: CDR1 SGHRS, CDR2 YFSETQ. J was trimmed by 6 bases and V by 3 bases; bases with no gene match: 5. The CDR3 consists of 16 residues. The CDR3 spells CASSSGLAGAPGELFF. The CDR3 DNA follows: TGCGCCAGCAGCTCCGGACTAGCGGGAGCCCCCGGGGAGCTGTTTTTT. Supplemented by reference TRBV5-1 and TRBJ2-2, the full variable domain reads KAGVTQTPRYLIKTRGQQVTLSCSPISGHRSVSWYQQTPGQGLQFLFEYFSETQRNKGNFPGRFSGRQFSNSRSEMNVSTLELGDSALYLCASSSGLAGAPGELFFGEGSRLTVL.

The chain has TRBV15 and TRBJ1-4, with a weak D call TRBD1 (6 bases). The CDR3 totals 15 residues. The ends were cut back, 1 base at V and 11 bases at J, with 17 bases in the middle. The germline CDR1 and CDR2 sequences are LNHNV and YYDKDF (reference sequence). The chain's CDR3 is CATSRGGETGRKLFF. DNA for the CDR3: TGTGCCACCAGCAGAGGTGGGGAAACAGGGAGGAAACTGTTTTTT.

J is TRBJ1-1 and V is TRBV5-1; no reliable D call. Per germline, CDR1 SGHRS and CDR2 YFSETQ. The CDR3 spans 14 residues. The V end lost 3 bases, the J end lost 0 bases, and 9 bases lay between the germline ends. The CDR3 is CASSSDGMNTEAFF. For the CDR3, the DNA is TGCGCCAGCAGCTCCGACGGCATGAACACTGAAGCTTTCTTT.

The V call is TRBV10-3, the J call TRBJ2-1, with TRBD2 identical over 11 bases. The CDR3 runs to 15 residues. Germline V CDR1 and CDR2: ENHRY, SYGVKD. Trimming at V came to 6 bases and at J to 10 bases, leaving 11 bases not matched to a gene. CDR3 sequence: CAISFSSGRTSEQFF. CDR3 DNA: TGTGCCATCAGCTTCTCTAGCGGGAGGACTAGCGAGCAGTTCTTC.

This chain uses TRBV21-1 with TRBJ2-5; TRBD2 reflects the table's D call only, with no check against the DNA. TRBV21-1 is marked as a pseudogene. The CDR3 length is 15 residues. The CDR3 protein is CASSKDAAGAEEQYF. DNA for the CDR3: TGTGCCAGCAGCAAAGACGCAGCGGGAGCGGAAGAGCAGTACTTC.

The chain recombines TRBV4-1 with TRBJ1-2; D gene uncertain. The CDR3 is made up of 14 amino acids. The germline gives CDR1 MGHRA, CDR2 YSYEKL. V shed 8 bases and J shed 4 bases, with 17 bases lying between them. The CDR3: CASQGPQSRYGYTF. CDR3 nucleotides: TGCGCCAGCCAAGGGCCGCAGTCACGCTATGGCTACACCTTC.

This clone showed up just once. V and J are TRBV6-4 and TRBJ2-3; D possibly matches TRBD1 or TRBD2 (5 bases each). The V end was cut by 2 bases, the J end by 0 bases, with 18 bases between. The CDR3 has 18 residues. Per the germline V gene, CDR1 is MRHNA and CDR2 is SNTAGT. CDR3 in amino acids: CASSDIGAGLESTDTQYF. For the CDR3, the DNA is TGTGCCAGCAGTGACATTGGGGCGGGCCTTGAGAGCACAGATACGCAGTATTTT.

The rearrangement links TRBV20-1 to TRBJ2-3; D is possibly TRBD2 (5 bases). Looked up from germline, CDR1 is DFQATT and CDR2 is SNEGSKA (reference sequence). The CDR3 loop spans 11 amino acids. V was shortened by 5 bases and J by 4 bases, with 7 bases between the two germline ends. DNA for the CDR3: TGCAGTGCTGGACTCGCAGATACGCAGTATTTT. Its translation is CSAGLADTQYF.

Comments on this clone: A single base separates this from a much larger clone, so it may be a read error. This CDR3 is also generated by other DNA sequences in the sample. This chain uses TRBV7-2 with TRBJ2-1; 7 bases align to TRBD2. This CDR3 is built from 15 residues. Germline CDR1 SGHTA, CDR2 FQGNSA. V shed 1 base and J 3 bases; nucleotides not matched to a gene: 3. CDR3 sequence: CASSLGLADYNEQFF. The DNA of the CDR3 is TGTGCCAGCAGCTTAGGGCTAGCGGACTACAATGAGCAGTTCTTC.

Concerning this clone: A clone one base away is much larger, so this may be a read error. This chain uses TRBV30 with TRBJ2-6; D gene uncertain. The CDR3 has 17 residues. Germline V gives CDR1 GTSNPN, CDR2 SVGIG (reference sequence). V shed 2 bases and J shed 1 base, with 15 bases lying between them. CDR3 nucleotides: TGTGCCTGGAGTCATGGGCGGACGATATCTGGGGCCAACGTCCTGACTTTC. Its translation: CAWSHGRTISGANVLTF.

The genes are TRBV2 and TRBJ1-1, with D unclear. Trimming pared 7 bases from V and 1 base from J, leaving 10 bases between. Germline V lookup: CDR1 SNHLY, CDR2 FYNNEI. The CDR3 totals 13 residues. Written as DNA, the CDR3 is TGTGCCAGCATGACGCCACAGAACACTGAAGCTTTCTTT. It is translated as CASMTPQNTEAFF.

This clone was detected once. Other DNA sequences within the sample encode an identical CDR3. The V call is TRBV11-2, the J call TRBJ2-1, with a tentative D call TRBD2 (6 bases). Trimming removed 1 base from V and 4 bases from J, with 11 bases in between. The CDR3 consists of 15 residues. Germline V gene data show CDR1 as SGHAT and CDR2 as FQNNGV. The CDR3 reads CASSLGRGSYNEQFF. The DNA for the CDR3 is TGTGCCAGCAGCTTAGGGAGGGGCTCATACAATGAGCAGTTCTTC.

V is TRBV12-5 and J is TRBJ1-1; the match to TRBD1 covers 10 bases. V lost 0 bases to trimming and J lost 5 bases; unmatched junction nucleotides: 6. The CDR3 extends over 16 amino acids. The germline CDR1 and CDR2 sequences are LGHNT and FRNRAP. The CDR3 DNA reads TGTGCTAGTGGTTTGGTACGGGGACAGGGGCTAACTGAAGCTTTCTTT. It encodes CASGLVRGQGLTEAFF.